These T cell receptor beta chains were read from a single sample in a study of T cell changes during pregnancy in multiple sclerosis. The repertoire was sequenced with immunoSEQ multiplex PCR; TCRdb's copy has only in-frame clones and lacks some. Counted here are about 43,000 clones, 85% to 90% occurring once; the ten biggest clones make up roughly 4.8%. Sequences were derived from peripheral blood, sampled in the second trimester of pregnancy. The receptor source for this set is a female donor in good health, enrolled as a control in a pregnancy study. Each CDR3 is given with its conserved first and last residue. Each record gives: V gene, clone size, J gene, D gene, CDR3 DNA, CDR3 protein. D genes are given only for firm matches. Clone size appears in some rows only: once, few, many, or a class for an expanded clone.

>TRBV18|NA|TRBJ2-7|TRBD1
TGTGCCAGCTCACCATCTTCTACGGGACAGGGGAAATCCTACGAGCAGTACTTC
CASSPSSTGQGKSYEQYF
>TRBV30|NA|TRBJ2-7|NA
TGTGCCTGGAGTGTACTGAGCAATTCCTACGAGCAGTACTTC
CAWSVLSNSYEQYF
>TRBV6-6|NA|TRBJ1-1|NA
TGTGCCAGCAGTCTCGACATGAACACTGAAGCTTTCTTT
CASSLDMNTEAFF
>TRBV7-9|NA|TRBJ2-2|TRBD1
TGTGCCAGCAGCCGGACAGGGCTGGACGGGGAGCTGTTTTTT
CASSRTGLDGELFF
>TRBV15|NA|TRBJ2-1|NA
TGTGCCACCAGCAGAGATCCAGTAAGGGGTGACGAGCAGTTCTTC
CATSRDPVRGDEQFF
>TRBV5-1|NA|TRBJ1-2|NA
TGCGCCAGCAGCTTGGACAGGGTTTCAGGTGGCTACACCTTC
CASSLDRVSGGYTF
>TRBV7-2|NA|TRBJ1-3|NA
TGTGCCAGCAGCCAGTCAGGCGCCTTCGGTGGAAACACCATATATTTT
CASSQSGAFGGNTIYF
>TRBV7-2|once|TRBJ1-5|NA
TGTGCCAGCAGCTTACAGGGGACCAATCAGCCCCAGCATTTT
CASSLQGTNQPQHF
>TRBV14|NA|TRBJ1-1|NA
TGTGCCAGCAGCCATGATTCAGTGAACACTGAAGCTTTCTTT
CASSHDSVNTEAFF
>TRBV9|once|TRBJ2-4|NA
TGTGCCAGCAGCGTCGGGGATGTCAAAAACATTCAGTACTTC
CASSVGDVKNIQYF
>TRBV27|NA|TRBJ2-3|NA
TGTGCCAGCAGTTTATGGGGCGACACAGATACGCAGTATTTT
CASSLWGDTDTQYF
>TRBV10-3|NA|TRBJ2-1|TRBD2
TGTGCCATCACTAGCGGGGGTTTGGATGAGCAGTTCTTC
CAITSGGLDEQFF
>TRBV11-1|NA|TRBJ1-1|TRBD1
TGTGCCAGCAGCCACAGGGGCGAGGGGGCTGAAGCTTTCTTT
CASSHRGEGAEAFF
>TRBV7-2|NA|TRBJ1-2|TRBD1
TGTGCCAGCAGCTTAGTCTGGGACAGAGTCTACTATGGCTACACCTTC
CASSLVWDRVYYGYTF
>TRBV16|NA|TRBJ1-5|NA
TGTGCCAGCAGCCGCGGACAGTCCAATCAGCCCCAGCATTTT
CASSRGQSNQPQHF
>TRBV5-4|NA|TRBJ1-1|NA
TGTGCCAGCAGCTTGGCAAAAGGCAGGGACACTGAAGCTTTCTTT
CASSLAKGRDTEAFF
>TRBV27|NA|TRBJ1-3|NA
TGTGCCAGCAGTTCCCCTGGGGCGCCTGGAAACACCATATATTTT
CASSSPGAPGNTIYF
>TRBV5-1|once|TRBJ2-7|NA
TGCGCCAGCATCGGGCCCAGGGGCTACGAGCAGTACTTC
CASIGPRGYEQYF
>TRBV21-1|NA|TRBJ1-5|NA
TGTGCCAGCAGCAAAGGACAGGGAGCATATAGCAATCAGCCCCAGCATTTT
CASSKGQGAYSNQPQHF